This TCR beta chain emerged from a study of early T cells in non-severe SARS-CoV-2 infection. V lost 6 bases to trimming and J lost 0 bases, with 6 bases between them. Germline assignment: CDR1 MRHNA and CDR2 SNTAGT. This CDR3 has 13 amino acids. This clonotype was seen ten or more times. TCRdb processed the 5' RACE reads anew with MiXCR; each CDR3 protein has one entry. The data hold 85,000 to 95,000 distinct CDR3 sequences, with 14% to 15% observed a single time. The sequencing input was whole blood. This TCR was sampled from an adult who was a healthcare worker with PCR-confirmed SARS-CoV-2 infection or an uninfected control (not recorded which). The gene calls are TRBV6-4 and TRBJ1-5; D uncertain. As DNA, the CDR3 is TGTGCCAGCAGCACAGATAGCAATCAGCCCCAGCATTTT. Translating it yields CASSTDSNQPQHF.